Below, one TCR beta chain is given with its context. The antigen is not known. At one end the junction does not follow the germline gene, possibly because of a read error. The table came from immunoSEQ multiplex PCR; TCRdb's copy has only in-frame clones and leaves some out. Found here are approximately 700,000 clones, 73% of them singletons; the top ten hold around 1.8%. This sample was taken from a study of shared clonotypes between healthy human individuals. Splitting of CD4+ cells produced CD45RA+ naive and CD45RA-negative memory subsets. Germline V gene data show CDR1 as SGHVS and CDR2 as FQNEAQ. CDR3 length: 16 amino acids. Study results and limitations: Clonotype sharing levels among donors were expected to vary with sequencing depth. Owing to a small donor count, the genetic and exposure-history diversity represented was limited.

Sample: memory CD4+ T cells sorted from blood. Subset given: CD45RA-negative fraction. The chain employs TRBV7-8 and TRBJ2-1; the match to TRBD2 covers 7 bases. This receptor was obtained from a woman in her 30s in good health. The CDR3 DNA reads as TGTGCCAGCAGCCTAGCCGCAGCGGGATATTACAATGAGCAGTTCTTC. Its translation is CASSLAAAGYYNEQFF.